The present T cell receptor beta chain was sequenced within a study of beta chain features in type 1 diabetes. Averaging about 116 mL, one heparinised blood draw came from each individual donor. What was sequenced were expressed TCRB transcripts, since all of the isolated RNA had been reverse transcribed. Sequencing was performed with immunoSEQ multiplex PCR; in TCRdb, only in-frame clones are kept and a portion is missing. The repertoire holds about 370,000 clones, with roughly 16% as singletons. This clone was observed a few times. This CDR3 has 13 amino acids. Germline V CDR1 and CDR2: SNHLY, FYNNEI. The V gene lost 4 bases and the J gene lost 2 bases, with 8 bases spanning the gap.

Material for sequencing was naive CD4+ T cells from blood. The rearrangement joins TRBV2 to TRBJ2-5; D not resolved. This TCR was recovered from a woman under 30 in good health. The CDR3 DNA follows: TGTGCCAGCAGTGGAGGCGCGCAAGAGACCCAGTACTTC. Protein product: CASSGGAQETQYF.